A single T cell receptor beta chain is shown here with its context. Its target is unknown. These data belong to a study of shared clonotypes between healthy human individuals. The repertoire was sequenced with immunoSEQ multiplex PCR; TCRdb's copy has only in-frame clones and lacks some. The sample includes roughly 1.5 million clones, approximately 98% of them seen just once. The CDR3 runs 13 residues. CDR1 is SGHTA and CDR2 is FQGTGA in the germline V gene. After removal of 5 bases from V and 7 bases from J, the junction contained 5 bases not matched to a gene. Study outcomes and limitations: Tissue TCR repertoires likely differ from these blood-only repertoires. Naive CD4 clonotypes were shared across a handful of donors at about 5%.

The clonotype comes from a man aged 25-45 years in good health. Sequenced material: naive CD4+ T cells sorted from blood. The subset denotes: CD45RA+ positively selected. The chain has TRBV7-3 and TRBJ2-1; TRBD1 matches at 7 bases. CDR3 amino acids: CASSPDRVNEQFF. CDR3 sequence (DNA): TGTGCCAGCAGCCCCGACAGGGTGAATGAGCAGTTCTTC.